This entry describes one T cell receptor beta chain. Its antigen is unidentified. The germline V gene encodes CDR1 SGHRS and CDR2 YFSETQ. This CDR3 spans 14 amino acids. The ends were cut back, 1 base at V and 6 bases at J, with 11 bases in the middle. This sample is drawn from a study of cytomegalovirus exposure and HLA in healthy donors. Vbeta (60) and Jbeta (13) primers were used in the PCR. Data came from immunoSEQ multiplex PCR; TCRdb stores just in-frame clones and leaves some out. This table holds 100,000 or so clones, 77% found once. Overall study results and limits: When a later analysis compared HLA-associated TCR beta chains with equally common others, the HLA-associated chains turned out to be more clonally expanded and to have lower generation probabilities.

Sequencing was done on a sample of PBMCs. The clonotype comes from a male donor in good health and CMV-seropositive. The chain uses TRBV5-1 and TRBJ2-1; D remains ambiguous. CDR3: CASSLSGVLNEQFF. DNA for the CDR3: TGCGCCAGCAGCTTGTCTGGAGTCCTCAATGAGCAGTTCTTC.